The 31 T cell receptor beta chains given below trace back to one sample, sequenced in a study of regulatory T cells in long-lasting Graves disease. Stated time point: newly diagnosed GD, antithyroid drugs for less than 3 months. The TCR library was made from RNA that had been extracted from PBMCs in TRIzol. Assembly of TCR beta libraries relied on iRepertoire HTBI primers together with Arm-PCR of CDR3 regions. TCRdb re-called the multiplex PCR reads through MiXCR, storing one row per CDR3 protein. Of 390,000 or so distinct CDR3 sequences listed, 12% are singletons. This sample was also put to use in a study of T cells in Graves' hyperthyroidism and ophthalmopathy.

Here the sequenced sample was peripheral blood mononuclear cells (PBMCs), taken at new diagnosis, from a patient treated with antithyroid drugs. These receptors originate from a woman aged 18-35 years with Graves disease.

This clonotype was counted at least ten times. The chain joins TRBV2 to TRBJ2-7; TRBD1 matches at 7 bases. The J segment lost 4 bases and the V segment lost 5 bases, leaving 11 bases of the junction unmatched. This CDR3 has 15 amino acids. Germline V lookup: CDR1 SNHLY, CDR2 FYNNEI. DNA of the CDR3: TGTGCCAGCAGTCTACAGGGGTCAAGCAGTTACGAGCAGTACGTC. Its translation is CASSLQGSSSYEQYV.

The chain uses TRBV20-1 and TRBJ2-3, with D perhaps given as TRBD1 or TRBD2 (5 bases each). Germline V lookup: CDR1 DFQATT, CDR2 SNEGSKA (reference sequence). Trimming took off 3 bases at V and 3 bases at J, with 7 bases between the two ends. The CDR3 sequence is 12 residues long. The CDR3: CSASWGTDTQYF. CDR3 nucleotides: TGCAGTGCTAGTTGGGGGACAGATACGCAGTATTTT.

The chain links TRBV20-1 to TRBJ2-1, with D possibly matching TRBD2 (7 bases). The CDR3 spans 14 residues. With 0 bases removed from V and 6 bases from J, the gap between germline ends came to 12 bases. Germline V lookup: CDR1 DFQATT, CDR2 SNEGSKA (reference sequence). CDR3 sequence: CSARDSRGGNEQFF. The CDR3 DNA reads as TGCAGTGCTAGAGATTCGAGGGGGGGCAATGAGCAGTTCTTC.

This clonotype was seen many times. This sequence joins TRBV20-1 and TRBJ2-7, with D perhaps TRBD1 (6 bases). The V and J ends lost 5 bases and 5 bases respectively, with 22 bases between them. The CDR3 totals 15 residues. Germline lookup yields CDR1 DFQATT and CDR2 SNEGSKA (reference sequence). The CDR3 loop is CSALLAAGARDEQYF. The CDR3 DNA reads as TGCAGTGCTCTATTGGCCGCAGGGGCTCGGGACGAGCAGTACTTC.

This clonotype appeared many times. J is TRBJ2-1 and V is TRBV20-1; TRBD1 matches 11 bases. J was trimmed by 5 bases and V by 6 bases; bases with no gene match: 12. This CDR3 is built from 16 residues. In germline, CDR1 is DFQATT, CDR2 SNEGSKA (reference sequence). The CDR3 sequence: CSATPAGTGGNNEQFF. The CDR3 DNA is TGCAGTGCCACCCCCGCCGGGACAGGGGGTAACAATGAGCAGTTCTTC.

This clonotype was observed once. The chain has TRBV7-8 and TRBJ1-2; possible D gene TRBD1, 5 bases. CDR1 is SGHVS and CDR2 is FQNEAQ in the germline V gene. Between the trimmed V and J ends, which lost 2 bases and 5 bases, there was a span of 15 bases. The CDR3 totals 15 residues. The CDR3 protein is CASSLFGRATYGYTF. DNA of the CDR3: TGTGCCAGCAGCTTATTCGGCAGGGCAACATATGGCTACACCTTC. The full variable domain, completed using reference TRBV7-8 and TRBJ1-2, is GAGVSQSPRYKVAKRGQDVALRCDPISGHVSLFWYQQALGQGPEFLTYFQNEAQLDKSGLPSDRFFAERPEGSVSTLKIQRTQQEDSAVYLCASSLFGRATYGYTFGSGTRLTVV.

This clonotype was picked up many times. The chain joins TRBV7-2 to TRBJ2-1; possible D gene TRBD2, 5 bases. Trimming removed 3 bases from V and 3 bases from J, with 12 bases in between. Germline values: CDR1 SGHTA, CDR2 FQGNSA. The CDR3 extends over 15 amino acids. CDR3 sequence reads: CASSFRRLSYNEQFF. The CDR3 coding sequence is TGTGCCAGCAGCTTCCGGAGACTAAGCTACAATGAGCAGTTCTTC. The full variable domain, completed using reference TRBV7-2 and TRBJ2-1, is GAGVSQSPSNKVTEKGKDVELRCDPISGHTALYWYRQSLGQGLEFLIYFQGNSAPDKSGLPSDRFSAERTGGSVSTLTIQRTQQEDSAVYLCASSFRRLSYNEQFFGPGTRLTVL.

The J gene is TRBJ2-2, the V gene TRBV20-1; D may be TRBD2 (5 bases). The CDR3 has 16 residues. CDR1 and CDR2 (germline): DFQATT, SNEGSKA (reference sequence). V was clipped by 1 base and J by 3 bases, with 15 bases between them. This chain's CDR3 is CSARALEGLYTGELFF. CDR3 bases: TGCAGTGCTAGAGCCCTTGAAGGACTCTACACCGGGGAGCTGTTTTTT.

This clonotype came up many times. CDR3 in amino acids: CASSQAGGAQQAFF. In DNA form, the CDR3 reads TGCGCCAGCAGCCAAGCCGGGGGGGCCCAACAGGCTTTCTTT. The rearrangement links TRBV4-1 to TRBJ1-1; D might be TRBD1 (6 bases). V was pared by 1 base and J by 11 bases, with 17 bases between. This CDR3 comprises 14 residues. Per germline, CDR1 MGHRA and CDR2 YSYEKL.

This clonotype appeared a few times. The chain has TRBV4-1 and TRBJ2-2; no clear D. The CDR3 has 17 amino acids. Germline V gene sequence: CDR1 MGHRA, CDR2 YSYEKL. V lost 3 bases and J 4 bases, leaving 18 bases between the germline ends. The CDR3 DNA is TGCGCCAGCAGCCAGGAGTTACGCACTGTAATCACCGGGGAGCTGTTTTTT. This gives the protein CASSQELRTVITGELFF.

In its sample, this clonotype was seen a few times. The genes are TRBV7-8 and TRBJ1-2, with D hard to call. This CDR3 comprises 16 residues. V lost 0 bases and J lost 1, with 12 bases in between. CDR1 and CDR2 (germline): SGHVS, FQNEAQ. CDR3 amino acids: CASSLALGSYNYGYTF. For the CDR3, the DNA is TGTGCCAGCAGCTTAGCTCTCGGCAGTTATAACTATGGCTACACCTTC.

Points on this clonotype: A much larger clone differs by one base, so this may be a read error. This sequence joins TRBV4-3 and TRBJ2-5; 10 bases align to TRBD2. Per the germline V gene, CDR1 is LGHNA and CDR2 is YSLEER. There are 16 residues in the CDR3. J lost 2 bases, V lost 3 bases, and 6 bases had no gene match. CDR3 DNA: TGCGCCAGCAGCCATGGCCGGACTAGCGGACAAGAGACCCAGTACTTC. This codes for CASSHGRTSGQETQYF.

This clonotype came up many times. The genes are TRBV7-9 and TRBJ2-2, with D perhaps matching TRBD1 or TRBD2 (6 bases each). Looked up from germline, CDR1 is SEHNR and CDR2 is FQNEAQ (reference sequence). V shed 2 bases and J shed 7 bases, with 23 bases lying between them. The CDR3 length is 18 residues. The CDR3 DNA is TGTGCCAGCAGCTTAACGAGCGGCGGGACAAGGGGGAACGGGGAGCTGTTTTTT. This encodes CASSLTSGGTRGNGELFF.

A few counts support this clonotype. The chain recombines TRBV24-1 with TRBJ1-2; D remains ambiguous. CDR3 length equals 16 residues. V shed 8 bases and J shed 1 base, with 19 bases lying between them. Per the germline V gene, CDR1 is KGHDR and CDR2 is SFDVKD. The CDR3 nucleotides are TGTGCCACCATTGAGCGTAGCGAAGGGCATAACTATGGCTACACCTTC. Encoded protein: CATIERSEGHNYGYTF.

This sequence joins TRBV19 and TRBJ1-2; D is possibly TRBD1 (5 bases). V lost 2 bases and J 5 bases, leaving 15 bases between the germline ends. CDR3 length equals 15 residues. Germline CDR1 is LNHDA and CDR2 is SQIVND (reference sequence). DNA for the CDR3: TGTGCCAGTAGTATAATAGGGTTGGGACCTTATGGCTACACCTTC. Amino acids: CASSIIGLGPYGYTF.

This clonotype was observed at least ten times. CDR3 protein: CASSLTRETEAFF. The CDR3 coding sequence is TGTGCCAGCAGTCTAACGCGAGAAACTGAAGCTTTCTTT. This chain joins TRBV7-3 and TRBJ1-1, with D uncertain. The CDR3 length is 13 residues. Deletions cut 6 bases from V and 5 bases from J, with 13 bases between. Germline V gene lookup returns CDR1 SGHTA and CDR2 FQGTGA.

In this sample, this clonotype turned up many times. This chain links TRBV2 with TRBJ2-1; D gene uncertain. Trimming cost V 6 bases and J 6 bases, with 18 bases left between them. This CDR3 is 15 amino acids long. Germline V gives CDR1 SNHLY, CDR2 FYNNEI. The CDR3 DNA is TGTGCCAGCAGGGCTTTCAACAACGGTCTCAATGAGCAGTTCTTC. This gives the protein CASRAFNNGLNEQFF.

This clonotype was detected ten times or more. The CDR3 DNA follows: TGTGCCAGCAGTGATGGTAAGGGGTACTCCTACAATGAGCAGTTCTTC. Translating gives CASSDGKGYSYNEQFF. The chain is built from TRBV6-1 and TRBJ2-1, with a possible D match to TRBD1 (5 bases). The CDR3 runs to 16 residues. Trimming removed 3 bases from V and 0 bases from J, with 12 bases in between. The germline gives CDR1 MNHNS, CDR2 SASEGT.

This clonotype was detected many times. The CDR3 nucleotides are TGTGCCAGTACCCCAGGGACGGATACGCAGTATTTT. It codes for CASTPGTDTQYF. The V call is TRBV2, the J call TRBJ2-3; D may correspond to TRBD1 or TRBD2 (5 bases each). The CDR3 runs 12 residues. Germline V gene data show CDR1 as SNHLY and CDR2 as FYNNEI. Trimming stripped 9 bases from V and 6 bases from J, with 13 bases between.

This clonotype was recorded at least ten times. CDR3 amino acids: CASSQEEIAGADTQYF. The DNA for the CDR3 is TGCGCCAGCAGCCAAGAAGAGATAGCGGGGGCAGATACGCAGTATTTT. The genes are TRBV4-1 and TRBJ2-3; TRBD2 matches 9 bases. The CDR3 is 16 residues long. CDR1 and CDR2 (germline): MGHRA, YSYEKL. V trimming: 0 bases; J trimming: 4 bases; junction bases outside the gene matches: 5.

Many counts were recorded for this clonotype. V gene TRBV28 combines with J gene TRBJ2-1, with D possibly matching TRBD1 (5 bases). This CDR3 has 15 residues. V was cut by 3 bases and J by 4 bases, with 13 bases left in between. CDR1 MDHEN and CDR2 SYDVKM come from the germline V gene. The DNA of the CDR3 is TGTGCCAGCAGTTTTTCAGGGTTGGGATACAATGAGCAGTTCTTC. As protein: CASSFSGLGYNEQFF.

This clonotype has a count of ten or more. V is TRBV7-3 and J is TRBJ2-3; D possibly matches TRBD1 or TRBD2 (5 bases each). This CDR3 contains 14 residues. V was trimmed by 0 bases and J by 5 bases, leaving 9 bases between them. Germline CDR1 reads SGHTA; CDR2 reads FQGTGA. The DNA of the CDR3 is TGTGCCAGCAGCTTAACGGGGGTCGGAGATACGCAGTATTTT. This translates into CASSLTGVGDTQYF.

Ten or more counts support this clonotype. The chain links TRBV4-3 to TRBJ2-1; D unresolved. Germline V gene lookup returns CDR1 LGHNA and CDR2 YSLEER. The CDR3 extends over 14 amino acids. V lost 0 bases, J lost 6 bases, and 9 bases lay in between. DNA for the CDR3: TGCGCCAGCAGCCAAGATTTGGTCGCCAATGAGCAGTTCTTC. It translates to CASSQDLVANEQFF.

In this sample, this clonotype turned up a few times. The chain combines TRBV19 with TRBJ1-1; tentatively, D is TRBD1 (5 bases). Germline-derived CDR1 and CDR2 are LNHDA and SQIVND (reference sequence). Trimming stripped 5 bases from V and 0 bases from J, with 10 bases between. CDR3 length: 14 amino acids. The CDR3 nucleotides read TGTGCCAGTAGTTGGGGGACTATGAACACTGAAGCTTTCTTT. It specifies CASSWGTMNTEAFF.

This clonotype occurred a few times. The chain employs TRBV20-1 and TRBJ1-2; 8 nucleotides align to TRBD1. The germline V gene encodes CDR1 DFQATT and CDR2 SNEGSKA (reference sequence). Trimming took 0 bases from V and 2 from J; bases not matched to a gene: 5. The CDR3 contains 15 residues. The CDR3, as DNA: TGCAGTGCTAGAGATTTCAACAGGGGGAACTATGGCTACACCTTC. Its protein product is CSARDFNRGNYGYTF.

This clonotype was seen ten or more times. The V gene is TRBV20-1, the J gene TRBJ2-2; D ambiguous. The CDR3 has 13 amino acids. The germline V gene encodes CDR1 DFQATT and CDR2 SNEGSKA (reference sequence). V was trimmed by 2 bases and J by 8 bases, leaving 12 bases between them. The CDR3 nucleotides read TGCAGTGCTAGACTTAGCCCCGGGGGGGAGCTGTTTTTT. Encoded protein: CSARLSPGGELFF.

This clonotype was seen more than once but under ten times. This rearrangement joins TRBV20-1 to TRBJ2-1, with 8 bases identical to TRBD1. Per the germline V gene, CDR1 is DFQATT and CDR2 is SNEGSKA (reference sequence). The J segment lost 6 bases and the V segment lost 3 bases, leaving 10 bases of the junction unmatched. This CDR3 has 15 amino acids. Here the CDR3 reads CSASSTGGIPNEQFF. CDR3 sequence (DNA): TGCAGTGCTAGCAGTACAGGGGGAATCCCCAATGAGCAGTTCTTC.

This clonotype was found many times. The chain couples TRBV7-9 to TRBJ1-5, with TRBD1 matching over 7 bases. Trimming removed 3 bases from V and 4 bases from J; junction bases left unmatched: 6. CDR3 size: 15 residues. Looked up from germline, CDR1 is SEHNR and CDR2 is FQNEAQ (reference sequence). The CDR3, as DNA: TGTGCCAGCAGCTTGCAGGGGGGGAGGAATCAGCCCCAGCATTTT. This gives the protein CASSLQGGRNQPQHF.

This clonotype was recorded many times. The chain has TRBV30 and TRBJ2-7, with 8 bases fitting TRBD1. The CDR3 has 14 residues. In germline, CDR1 is GTSNPN, CDR2 SVGIG (reference sequence). V lost 3 bases and J lost 2; bases outside the gene matches: 6. The chain's CDR3 is CAWRADRGPYEQYF. The CDR3 region has the DNA TGTGCCTGGAGGGCTGACAGGGGTCCCTACGAGCAGTACTTC.

The sample holds many counts of this clonotype. V and J are TRBV11-2 and TRBJ1-1; no definite D call. Germline CDR1 is SGHAT and CDR2 is FQNNGV. The CDR3 loop spans 14 amino acids. Between the trimmed V and J ends, which lost 2 bases and 6 bases, there was a span of 13 bases. The CDR3 DNA sequence: TGTGCCAGCAGCTTAATTCCGGGGTACGCTGAAGCTTTCTTT. It translates to CASSLIPGYAEAFF. Based on the CDR3 plus reference TRBV11-2 and TRBJ1-1, the full variable domain is EAGVAQSPRYKIIEKRQSVAFWCNPISGHATLYWYQQILGQGPKLLIQFQNNGVVDDSQLPKDRFSAERLKGVDSTLKIQPAKLEDSAVYLCASSLIPGYAEAFFGQGTRLTVV.

This clonotype has just a few counts. The V call is TRBV7-2, the J call TRBJ1-5; D not resolved. The germline V gene has CDR1 SGHTA and CDR2 FQGNSA. Between the trimmed V and J ends, which lost 4 bases and 2 bases, there was a span of 6 bases. This CDR3 is built from 13 residues. The CDR3 loop is CASSWSGNQPQHF. The CDR3 DNA reads as TGTGCCAGCAGCTGGAGCGGCAATCAGCCCCAGCATTTT.